The rows below give T cell receptor beta chains drawn from one sample of a study of shared clonotypes between healthy human individuals. The data were produced by immunoSEQ multiplex PCR, yet TCRdb's version contains in-frame clones alone and is incomplete. Here the sample spans approximately 1,500,000 clones, over 95% being singletons. The sample consisted of naive CD4+ T cells sorted from blood. The origin of the receptors is a man aged 30-40 years in good health. The CDR3 runs from the conserved cysteine through the conserved F or W.

V	J	CDR3
TRBV11-1	TRBJ2-7	CASSLTAGGRGQQYF
TRBV10-3	TRBJ2-2	CAISEFYPGELFF
TRBV4-1	TRBJ1-2	CASRDRGALNYGYTF
TRBV9	TRBJ2-2	CASSVGSTGELFF
TRBV11-2	TRBJ2-3	CASSLDRATDTQYF
TRBV7-3	TRBJ2-3	CASSLLGTGADTQYF
TRBV10-2	TRBJ2-1	CASATSGDYNEQFF
TRBV5-5	TRBJ2-3	CASSSSTGRTDTQYF
TRBV5-6	TRBJ1-5	CASSLGTGPKTQHF
TRBV2	TRBJ2-3	CASSDREGTDTQYF
TRBV21-1	TRBJ2-3	CASSSQWRGLAEGSTDTQYF
TRBV6-1	TRBJ1-2	CASSESVLVGYTF
TRBV5-1	TRBJ2-7	CASSLGDRGIDEQYF
TRBV7-2	TRBJ2-1	CASSLEQVGPNEQFF
TRBV5-1	TRBJ1-2	CASSFSGTGHGTIGYTF
TRBV4-1	TRBJ2-4	CASSQELRGNIQYF
TRBV6-1	TRBJ2-7	CASSQGALPYEQYF
TRBV9	TRBJ2-7	CASSVGPSGTYEQYF
TRBV18	TRBJ1-4	CASSPSKGKLFF
TRBV7-2	TRBJ2-7	CASSPDYRGINEQYF
TRBV18	TRBJ2-3	CASSLGTTTTDTQYF
TRBV7-2	TRBJ2-7	CASSWTPGPYEQYF
TRBV11-2	TRBJ2-7	CASSRRTSGGYEQYF
TRBV6-5	TRBJ2-6	CASNSGGSGANVLTF
TRBV9	TRBJ1-1	CASSVGGTNTEAFF
TRBV27	TRBJ1-1	CASSLTPAYTEAFF
TRBV2	TRBJ1-4	CASSEWRTGLNEKLFF
TRBV7-9	TRBJ2-1	CASSQQGRASVHEQFF
TRBV19	TRBJ2-1	CASSAPRTSGRTYNEQFF
TRBV15	TRBJ2-7	CATSREQGTYEQYF
TRBV27	TRBJ1-3	CASSLTVSGNTIYF
TRBV7-8	TRBJ1-3	CASSVKSSGNTIYF
TRBV19	TRBJ1-2	CASTQTNYGYTF
TRBV11-2	TRBJ2-6	CARGVPGANVLTF
TRBV7-9	TRBJ2-2	CASSLGQGANTGELFF
TRBV9	TRBJ1-1	CASSAYRGLNTEAFF
TRBV29-1	TRBJ2-5	CSVGSPPGTQYF
TRBV9	TRBJ2-7	CASSVGTGSFYEQYF
TRBV5-1	TRBJ2-7	CASSRTGGEQYF
TRBV7-6	TRBJ2-5	CASSLVSRGETQYF
TRBV20-1	TRBJ2-7	CSANANYEQYF
TRBV5-1	TRBJ1-1	CASSYVGQLGPEAFF
TRBV11-2	TRBJ2-2	CASSPTRLASNTGELFF
TRBV28	TRBJ1-5	CAISNNRGWGNQPQHF
TRBV14	TRBJ2-1	CASSQVFAGLAGYNEQFF
TRBV9	TRBJ2-3	CASSARAPGTQYF
TRBV30	TRBJ1-2	CAWSSWKGRFGYTF
TRBV30	TRBJ1-2	CAWNRRGRDYGYTF
TRBV18	TRBJ1-1	CASSLKTGSTNTEAFF
TRBV9	TRBJ2-1	CASSVAGSNEQFF
TRBV7-6	TRBJ2-5	CASSPLQETQYF
TRBV6-6	TRBJ2-7	CASSYGQGRLSYEQYF
TRBV5-4	TRBJ1-2	CASSLTGINYGYTF
TRBV10-3	TRBJ2-2	CAISTGGPLANTGELFF
TRBV5-1	TRBJ2-3	CASSLGTSGRPDTQYF
TRBV7-9	TRBJ1-2	CASSSRQAGGYTF
TRBV2	TRBJ2-5	CASSITGTSGRKGFQETQYF
TRBV7-9	TRBJ2-5	CASSFPLASQETQYF
TRBV7-6	TRBJ1-1	CASSHGQGLNTEAFF
TRBV5-1	TRBJ2-1	CASSQLAGGGDEQFF